The source of this T cell receptor (beta chain) is a study of blood T cell repertoires in COVID-19. The repertoire was sequenced with immunoSEQ multiplex PCR; TCRdb's copy has only in-frame clones and lacks some. This sample has 220,000 or so clones, with roughly four fifths found just once. Per the germline V gene, CDR1 is SGHTA and CDR2 is FQGTGA. The ends were cut back, 2 bases at V and 2 bases at J, with 12 bases in the middle. This CDR3 spans 15 amino acids. This clone was recorded a few times. The chain carries TRBV7-3 and TRBJ1-2, with D perhaps matching TRBD1 (5 bases). This receptor was obtained from a woman of 80 years or more with COVID-19, enrolled during active disease. Sample: peripheral blood. The CDR3 spells CASSLSLGGNYGYTF. In nucleotides, the CDR3 is TGTGCCAGCAGCTTATCCCTCGGGGGAAACTATGGCTACACCTTC.